This T cell receptor (beta chain) stems from a study of shared clonotypes between healthy human individuals. TCRdb keeps only in-frame clones here, not all; method: immunoSEQ multiplex PCR. The data show about 2.3 million clones, 92% seen once. Germline V gives CDR1 LNHDA, CDR2 SQIVND (reference sequence). This CDR3 is 14 amino acids long. Deletions cut 4 bases from V and 5 bases from J, with 14 bases between. This clone was counted between two and nine times. This chain connects TRBV19 to TRBJ1-1, with a possible D match to TRBD1 (5 bases). Sequencing input: naive CD4+ T cells from PBMCs. Subset specified: CD45RA+ positively selected. This clonotype was sampled from a man aged 18-30 years in good health. Some clones in this sample may be carry-over from other donors' samples. The CDR3 loop reads CASSTQVVGTEAFF. The DNA for the CDR3 is TGTGCCAGTAGTACACAGGTAGTAGGGACTGAAGCTTTCTTT.